This TCR beta chain was recorded in a study of CD8+CD57+ T cells in acquired aplastic anemia. For the study at large: Recorded DNA amounts for sorted CD4+ and CD8+ cells had an average of 3.2 ug. There were roughly 11 million reads, on average, for CD4+ cells from healthy donors.

This clonotype was observed at least ten times. Antigen specificity is unknown. Study observations and caveats: Controls and patients did not differ significantly in CD8+ Simpson's diversity. Twenty-nine was the count of CD8+ CDR3 sequences that patients shared with controls.

CDR3 length equals 13 residues. Germline-derived CDR1 and CDR2 are SGHTA and FQGNSA. Trimming cost V 5 bases and J 5 bases, with 12 bases left between them. TCR beta VDJ and CDR3 profiling used genomic DNA as template. TCRdb re-called the reads with MiXCR, one entry per CDR3 protein. The sample lists some 200,000 distinct CDR3 sequences; around 32% were seen once. Sequencing input: sorted CD4+, CD8+, or CD8+CD57+ T cells (not recorded which) from PBMCs. The TCR originated in a human donor in good health, serving as a control. This chain uses TRBV7-2 with TRBJ1-1; possibly TRBD1 for D (6 bases). In DNA form, the CDR3 reads TGTGCCAGCAGCAATACAGGGAGGACTGAAGCTTTCTTT. Its translation is CASSNTGRTEAFF.